The 31 T cell receptor beta chains below all came from one sample that was sequenced in a study of blood T cells in healthy people across ages. The authors ran a second PCR of roughly 6 to 12 cycles using a sample-barcoded 5' primer and a J-beta primer mix. MiXCR, applied by TCRdb to the 5' RACE reads, yields one record per CDR3 protein. The sample has around 1.5 million distinct CDR3 sequences; 35% to 45% are singletons. Sequencing was done on a sample of blood. The receptor set was obtained from a woman aged 18-29 years in good health.

The chain is built from TRBV6-2 or TRBV6-3 and TRBJ2-4; weak D call: TRBD1 (6 bases). The DNA end is a closer match to TRBJ2-7, so the J assignment may be wrong. The CDR3 has 15 residues. Germline loops: CDR1 MNHEY, CDR2 SVGEGT. The CDR3 DNA is TGTGCCACTCTGGTTTTCGCAGGGGCCTCCTACGAGCAGTACTTC. This encodes CATLVFAGASYEQYF.

The rearrangement uses TRBV11-2 and TRBJ2-7; D may match TRBD1 or TRBD2 (5 bases each). Trimming cost V 2 bases and J 2 bases, with 16 bases left between them. CDR3 size: 16 residues. The V gene's germline CDR1 is SGHAT and CDR2 FQNNGV. The CDR3 region is CASSLKRGAGAYEQYF. The CDR3 DNA sequence: TGTGCCAGCAGCTTAAAGCGAGGGGCGGGCGCCTACGAGCAGTACTTC.

This sequence joins TRBV12-3 or TRBV12-4 and TRBJ1-4, with D maybe TRBD1 (5 bases). V lost 4 bases and J 12 bases, leaving 12 bases between the germline ends. The CDR3 is made up of 12 amino acids. The CDR3: CASSYRAGELFF. CDR3 in DNA: TGTGCCAGCAGTTACCGTGCGGGGGAACTGTTTTTT.

The chain recombines TRBV11-1 with TRBJ1-1; D is undetermined. The V gene's germline CDR1 is SGHAT and CDR2 FQDESV (reference sequence). The germline V and J ends were trimmed by 2 bases and 2 bases, with 9 bases remaining between them. There are 14 residues in the CDR3. CDR3 nucleotides: TGTGCCAGCAGCTTAAGCCAGGCCAACACTGAAGCTTTCTTT. This sequence encodes CASSLSQANTEAFF.

Concerning this clonotype itself: At one of its ends the junction is not consistent with the germline gene, which may arise from a read error. DNA for the CDR3: TGTGCCAGCAGTTGGGCGGGAGACTATGACAAGGAGCAGTTCTTC. The encoded protein is CASSWAGDYDKEQFF. The chain recombines TRBV12-3 or TRBV12-4 with TRBJ2-1; 7 bases align to TRBD2. The CDR3 sequence is 15 residues long.

J is TRBJ2-1 and V is TRBV20-1, with 14 bases matching TRBD2. V gave up 6 bases and J gave up 4 bases; unmatched junction bases: 8. This CDR3 has 16 amino acids. The germline gives CDR1 DFQATT, CDR2 SNEGSKA (reference sequence). The CDR3, as DNA: TGCAGTGCGGTCGGGACTAGCGGGAGAGGGTACAATGAGCAGTTCTTC. Its translation is CSAVGTSGRGYNEQFF.

This clonotype was found many times. The chain couples TRBV4-1 to TRBJ1-4; no definite D call. V was shortened by 3 bases and J by 0 bases, with 11 bases between the two germline ends. The CDR3 sequence is 16 residues long. Germline-derived CDR1 and CDR2 are MGHRA and YSYEKL. In DNA form, the CDR3 reads TGCGCCAGCAGCCAGAGGACGGCCTCAACTAATGAAAAACTGTTTTTT. Encoded protein: CASSQRTASTNEKLFF.

On this clonotype itself: One junction end does not reproduce the germline sequence, and a read error may be involved. V usage is TRBV5-1 and J usage is TRBJ2-1; TRBD1 matches 11 bases. This CDR3 has 16 residues. CDR1 SGHRS and CDR2 YFSETQ come from the germline V gene. In nucleotides, the CDR3 is TGCGCCAGCAGCCCGGGGACAGGGGGAACCTACACTGAGCAGTTCTTC. Its translation: CASSPGTGGTYTEQFF.

Concerning this clonotype: A single base separates this from a much larger clone, so it may be a read error. This chain uses TRBV11-2 with TRBJ2-3; D possibly corresponds to TRBD1 (5 bases). This CDR3 has 15 amino acids. The germline V gene encodes CDR1 SGHAT and CDR2 FQNNGV. The germline V and J ends were trimmed by 5 bases and 3 bases, with 15 bases remaining between them. The CDR3 bases are TGTGCCAGCAGCGCCATGGGGCTAAATACAGATACGCAGTATTTT. This sequence encodes CASSAMGLNTDTQYF.

Regarding this clonotype: A single base separates this from a much larger clone, so it may be a read error. V and J are TRBV20-1 and TRBJ2-7, with TRBD2 matching 8 bases. The V gene's germline CDR1 is DFQATT and CDR2 SNEGSKA (reference sequence). There are 15 residues in the CDR3. CDR3 nucleotides: TGCAGTGCTAGACCCGAAGCGGGAGCCTCCTACGAGCGGTACTTC. This translates into CSARPEAGASYERYF.

The rearrangement uses TRBV21-1 and TRBJ2-1; the table's D call, TRBD2, has no DNA check behind it. TRBV21-1 is a pseudogene segment. The CDR3 totals 16 residues. The CDR3 sequence: CASSEEPSGSENELFF. The DNA of the CDR3 is TGTGCCAGCAGCGAAGAACCTAGCGGGAGTGAAAATGAGCTGTTCTTC.

This clonotype has a single count. This rearrangement joins TRBV12-3 or TRBV12-4 to TRBJ1-2; 7 nucleotides agree with TRBD1. Trimming removed 6 bases from V and 2 bases from J; junction bases left unmatched: 6. The CDR3 sequence is 14 residues long. CDR3 sequence: CASRGDSPNYGYTF. In DNA, the CDR3 is TGTGCCAGCAGGGGGGACAGTCCCAACTATGGCTACACCTTC.

This clonotype occurred many times. This sequence joins TRBV7-2 and TRBJ2-4, with 13 bases fitting TRBD2. CDR3 length: 20 residues. CDR1 and CDR2 (germline): SGHTA, FQGNSA. Losses at the gene ends were 2 bases for V and 0 bases for J; bases not matched to a gene: 10. The CDR3 reads CASSLRGLAGTRLAKNIQYF. Written as DNA, the CDR3 is TGTGCCAGCAGCTTACGGGGACTAGCGGGAACTCGTCTAGCCAAAAACATTCAGTACTTC.

This rearrangement joins TRBV18 to TRBJ1-4; D may be TRBD1 (5 bases). The CDR3 covers 14 residues. Germline CDR1 reads KGHSH; CDR2 reads LQKENI. The V gene lost 5 bases and the J gene lost 5 bases, with 12 bases spanning the gap. The CDR3 DNA sequence: TGTGCCAGCTCATGGACAATAACAAATGAAAAACTGTTTTTT. Its translation is CASSWTITNEKLFF.

This sequence joins TRBV12-3 or TRBV12-4 and TRBJ1-1, with a weak D call TRBD1 (5 bases). The CDR3 length is 13 residues. The V and J ends lost 1 base and 9 bases respectively, with 12 bases between them. The CDR3 region has the DNA TGTGCCAGCAGTTTAGAGGACAACTGGAAAGCTTTCTTT. Amino acid sequence: CASSLEDNWKAFF.

There are a few counts of this clonotype. This chain links TRBV20-1 with TRBJ2-3; perhaps D is TRBD1 or TRBD2 (6 bases each). The CDR3 has 13 amino acids. Trimming took 3 bases from V and 4 from J, leaving 11 bases between them. Looked up from germline, CDR1 is DFQATT and CDR2 is SNEGSKA (reference sequence). CDR3 nucleotides: TGCAGTGCTAGTATGGGGGGCGCAGATACGCAGTATTTT. It yields the protein CSASMGGADTQYF.

This clonotype was seen only a few times. The chain is built from TRBV24-1 and TRBJ2-5, with D perhaps TRBD2 (5 bases). Trimming took 10 bases from V and 5 from J, leaving 16 bases between them. The CDR3 loop spans 13 amino acids. Looked up from germline, CDR1 is KGHDR and CDR2 is SFDVKD. The CDR3 region is CATSDSFVETQYF. The CDR3, as DNA: TGTGCCACGTCGGACTCTTTTGTGGAGACCCAGTACTTC.

The chain is built from TRBV5-1 and TRBJ2-7; possibly TRBD2 for D (5 bases). Between the trimmed V and J ends, which lost 4 bases and 2 bases, there was a span of 16 bases. The CDR3 covers 15 residues. In germline, CDR1 is SGHRS, CDR2 YFSETQ. The CDR3: CASSTTGIPPYEQYF. For the CDR3, the DNA is TGCGCCAGCAGCACCACCGGGATTCCGCCCTACGAGCAGTACTTC.

This clonotype was seen only a few times. V and J are TRBV3-1 and TRBJ2-5; D ambiguous. Trimming took off 6 bases at V and 3 bases at J, with 17 bases between the two ends. Germline V CDR1 and CDR2: LGHDT, YNNKEL (reference sequence). This CDR3 contains 15 residues. The CDR3 DNA reads TGTGCCAGCAGTCACTGGACCAGAAGTGAAGAGACCCAGTACTTC. This translates into CASSHWTRSEETQYF.

At least ten counts were recorded for this clonotype. This sequence joins TRBV5-5 and TRBJ2-7; D uncertain. Trimming shortened V by 0 bases and J by 4 bases, and 8 bases separated the two germline ends. In germline, CDR1 is SGHKS, CDR2 YYEKEE (reference sequence). CDR3 size: 13 residues. This chain's CDR3 is CASSLGAEYEQYF. CDR3 sequence (DNA): TGTGCCAGCAGCTTGGGCGCAGAGTACGAGCAGTACTTC.

The chain joins TRBV7-9 to TRBJ2-5; D is ambiguous. This CDR3 comprises 14 residues. V lost 4 bases, J lost 3 bases, and 12 bases lay in between. Looked up from germline, CDR1 is SEHNR and CDR2 is FQNEAQ (reference sequence). CDR3 in amino acids: CASSSAQIEETQYF. The CDR3 bases are TGTGCCAGCAGCTCGGCACAGATTGAAGAGACCCAGTACTTC. Using reference TRBV7-9 and TRBJ2-5 for the parts outside the CDR3, the full variable domain is DTGVSQNPRHKITKRGQNVTFRCDPISEHNRLYWYRQTLGQGPEFLTYFQNEAQLEKSRLLSDRFSAERPKGSFSTLEIQRTEQGDSAMYLCASSSAQIEETQYFGPGTRLLVL.

The rearrangement joins TRBV25-1 to TRBJ1-1; no clear D gene. The CDR3 runs to 12 residues. Germline loops: CDR1 MGHDK, CDR2 SYGVNS. Trimming stripped 4 bases from V and 1 base from J, with 4 bases between. CDR3 sequence reads: CASSAENTEAFF. The CDR3 region has the DNA TGTGCCAGCAGTGCTGAGAACACTGAAGCTTTCTTT.

Here the CDR3 DNA reads TGTGCCAGCAGTGAAGGGGGAAAGCAGTTCTTC. The encoded protein is CASSEGGKQFF. This rearrangement joins TRBV25-1 to TRBJ2-1, with D possibly being TRBD1 or TRBD2 (5 bases each). Germline values: CDR1 MGHDK, CDR2 SYGVNS. V lost 2 bases and J 11 bases, leaving 7 bases between the germline ends. There are 11 residues in the CDR3.

The chain combines TRBV6-5 with TRBJ2-5; TRBD2 matches 8 bases. The junction had 7 bases not matched to a gene; V was cut back by 6 bases and J by 4 bases. Germline CDR1 and CDR2: MNHEY and SVGAGI. The CDR3 length is 14 residues. The CDR3 reads CASRMGLVRETQYF. The CDR3 DNA is TGTGCCAGCAGGATGGGACTAGTTAGAGAGACCCAGTACTTC.

V and J are TRBV30 and TRBJ1-2; TRBD1 agrees at 8 bases. CDR1 GTSNPN and CDR2 SVGIG come from the germline V gene (reference sequence). V dropped 1 base and J dropped 4; count of bases not matched to a gene: 5. This CDR3 contains 14 residues. CDR3 DNA: TGTGCCTGGAGTGGTCAGGGGGCTACCTATGGCTACACCTTC. Amino acid sequence: CAWSGQGATYGYTF.

In DNA form, the CDR3 reads TGTGCCAGCAGTCCGACTAGCGTCGGGACCCAGTACTTC. Translating gives CASSPTSVGTQYF. The rearrangement links TRBV12-3 or TRBV12-4 to TRBJ2-5; TRBD2 matches 8 bases. V dropped 5 bases and J dropped 7; count of bases not matched to a gene: 6. The CDR3 runs 13 residues.

The V gene is TRBV6-5, the J gene TRBJ1-1; perhaps TRBD1 as D (5 bases). Deletions cut 5 bases from V and 5 bases from J, with 18 bases between. There are 15 residues in the CDR3. CDR1 MNHEY and CDR2 SVGAGI come from the germline V gene. CDR3: CASSRTQLRRTEAFF. CDR3 nucleotides: TGTGCCAGCAGTCGGACACAGCTTCGCAGGACTGAAGCTTTCTTT.

There are a few counts of this clonotype. The germline gene is not matched at one end of the junction; a read error may be the cause. The chain carries TRBV3-1 and TRBJ2-7; no reliable D call. The tail of the sequence fits TRBJ2-4 better, so the J call may be wrong. Germline V gene lookup returns CDR1 LGHDT and CDR2 YNNKEL (reference sequence). This CDR3 is built from 15 residues. The CDR3 is CASSLLGPQRNIQYF. The CDR3 DNA reads as TGTGCTAGCAGCCTTCTGGGCCCACAGAGAAACATTCAGTACTTC.

This clonotype was seen a few times. The V gene is TRBV27, the J gene TRBJ2-3; 9 bases are shared with TRBD2. The germline V gene encodes CDR1 MNHEY and CDR2 SMNVEV (reference sequence). The CDR3 extends over 16 amino acids. With 7 bases clipped from V and 8 bases from J, the junction kept 16 bases outside the gene matches. The CDR3 DNA is TGTGCCAGCATATCTTGGACTAGCGCACTCCAGGGTACGCAGTATTTT. Protein sequence: CASISWTSALQGTQYF.

The chain is built from TRBV5-1 and TRBJ1-2; 7 nucleotides agree with TRBD1. Looked up from germline, CDR1 is SGHRS and CDR2 is YFSETQ. V shed 0 bases, J shed 4 bases, and the junction held 6 bases outside the gene matches. This CDR3 spans 15 amino acids. CDR3 in DNA: TGCGCCAGCAGCTTGGCGACAGGGATCGGCTATGGCTACACCTTC. Protein product: CASSLATGIGYGYTF.

This clonotype was detected ten times or more. The chain couples TRBV12-3 or TRBV12-4 to TRBJ1-1; D call uncertain. With 1 base removed from V and 0 bases from J, the gap between germline ends came to 6 bases. The CDR3 is 14 amino acids. CDR3 region: CASSLVGLNTEAFF. The CDR3 bases are TGTGCCAGCAGTTTAGTCGGTCTGAACACTGAAGCTTTCTTT.